The rows below give T cell receptor beta chains drawn from one sample of a study of response to subunit inactivated influenza vaccine. TCRdb passed the RT-PCR reads through MiXCR, listing each CDR3 protein once. The data show 700,000 to 900,000 distinct CDR3 sequences, about 20% seen once. This specimen was PBMCs from blood, taken roughly 5 days after vaccination. Source of these receptors: a man between 45 and 60 years old who received an inactivated influenza vaccine. Each CDR3 is given with its conserved first and last residue. D genes are given only for firm matches. The size entry is marked missing in some rows and otherwise reads once, few, many or a size class.

j_call,clone_size,d_call,v_call,cdr3_aa,cdr3_nt
TRBJ2-7,few,NA,TRBV30,CAWSVRLVRYF,TGTGCCTGGAGTGTACGTCTAGTGCGGTACTTC
TRBJ2-7,NA,NA,TRBV12-3/TRBV12-4,CASSSWGVEQYF,TGTGCCAGCAGTTCTTGGGGGGTCGAGCAGTACTTC
TRBJ2-5,NA,NA,TRBV5-1,CASSLGTQRETQYF,TGCGCCAGCAGCTTGGGGACTCAGAGAGAGACCCAGTACTTC
TRBJ2-7,NA,NA,TRBV29-1,CSGGDYEQYF,TGCAGCGGCGGAGACTACGAGCAGTACTTC
TRBJ1-6,few,NA,TRBV5-5,CASSDGTYNSPLHF,TGTGCCAGCAGCGACGGGACATATAATTCACCCCTCCACTTT
TRBJ2-1,NA,TRBD1,TRBV20-1,CSAYNRDRDYNEQFF,TGCAGTGCCTATAACCGGGACAGGGACTACAATGAGCAGTTCTTC
TRBJ2-2,NA,NA,TRBV2,CASSEDNGGELFF,TGTGCCAGCAGTGAGGATAATGGCGGGGAGCTGTTTTTT
TRBJ1-6,few,NA,TRBV6-5,CASSYSRTAGYNSPLHF,TGTGCCAGCAGTTACTCGAGGACGGCAGGGTATAATTCACCCCTCCACTTT
TRBJ2-1,few,TRBD2,TRBV12-3/TRBV12-4,CASRSTSRNEQFF,TGTGCCAGCAGATCGACTAGCAGGAATGAGCAGTTCTTC
TRBJ1-1,NA,NA,TRBV20-1,CSDVTAPEAFF,TGCAGTGACGTCACAGCGCCTGAAGCTTTCTTT
TRBJ1-1,NA,TRBD1,TRBV5-1,CASTLGQGAWTEAFF,TGCGCCAGCACCCTAGGACAGGGGGCTTGGACTGAAGCTTTCTTT
TRBJ2-3,many,TRBD2,TRBV9,CASGGGPGDTQYF,TGTGCCAGCGGCGGGGGGCCAGGGGATACGCAGTATTTT
TRBJ2-1,NA,TRBD1,TRBV10-3,CAISGTGGNDEQFF,TGTGCCATCAGTGGGACAGGGGGCAACGATGAGCAGTTCTTC
TRBJ1-5,NA,NA,TRBV4-1,CASSQEGAQPQHF,TGCGCCAGCAGCCAAGAAGGGGCTCAGCCCCAGCATTTT
TRBJ2-1,NA,TRBD1,TRBV20-1,CSARSVAGGSYNEQFF,TGCAGTGCTAGATCGGTTGCAGGGGGCTCCTACAATGAGCAGTTCTTC
TRBJ2-5,NA,NA,TRBV3-1,CASSQPTGQETQYF,TGTGCCAGCAGCCAACCAACAGGGCAAGAGACCCAGTACTTC
TRBJ2-6,NA,NA,TRBV11-1,CASDRGWRLRLSGANVLTF,TGTGCCAGCGACCGGGGGTGGAGACTTCGCCTCTCTGGGGCCAACGTCCTGACTTTC
TRBJ2-7,NA,TRBD2,TRBV7-2,CASSLSGGALSEQYF,TGTGCCAGCAGCTTAAGCGGGGGGGCCCTAAGCGAGCAGTACTTC
TRBJ2-2,few,TRBD1,TRBV5-1,CASSAGTGGDTGELFF,TGCGCCAGCAGCGCAGGGACAGGTGGGGACACCGGGGAGCTGTTTTTT
TRBJ2-5,NA,TRBD2,TRBV9,CASSVGGGGTQYF,TGTGCCAGCAGCGTAGGGGGGGGAGGGACCCAGTACTTC
TRBJ2-3,NA,NA,TRBV4-2,CASSGGANTDTQYF,TGTGCCAGCAGCGGAGGGGCTAACACAGATACGCAGTATTTT
TRBJ2-1,few,TRBD1,TRBV20-1,CSARDRQGVPNEQFF,TGCAGTGCTAGAGATAGACAGGGGGTTCCCAATGAGCAGTTCTTC
TRBJ1-5,NA,TRBD1,TRBV5-1,CASSGTGDQPQHF,TGCGCCAGCAGTGGGACAGGGGATCAGCCCCAGCATTTT
TRBJ2-5,NA,TRBD2,TRBV7-2,CASSRMTSGGAFGTQYF,TGTGCCAGCAGCAGAATGACTAGCGGGGGGGCATTCGGGACCCAGTACTTC
TRBJ2-3,NA,NA,TRBV27,CASSLWREDTQYF,TGTGCCAGCAGTTTATGGAGAGAAGATACGCAGTATTTT
TRBJ2-1,NA,NA,TRBV20-1,CSARWQLGYNEQFF,TGCAGTGCTAGGTGGCAACTAGGTTACAATGAGCAGTTCTTC
TRBJ2-5,few,TRBD2,TRBV5-1,CASSQGLLQETQYF,TGTGCCAGCAGCCAGGGACTATTACAAGAGACCCAGTACTTC
TRBJ2-5,few,NA,TRBV15,CATSSRPGGETQYF,TGTGCCACCAGCTCACGACCCGGAGGGGAGACCCAGTACTTC
TRBJ2-7,NA,TRBD1,TRBV20-1,CSATDRDRIFEQYF,TGCAGTGCTACCGATCGGGACAGGATTTTCGAGCAGTACTTC
TRBJ1-2,few,NA,TRBV6-1,CATTKAGGSNYGYTF,TGTGCCACCACAAAAGCGGGGGGGAGCAACTATGGCTACACCTTC